A selection of T cell receptor beta chains follows, all from one sample in a study of regulatory T cells in long-lasting Graves disease. Each CDR3 protein is one row after TCRdb ran MiXCR on the multiplex PCR reads. The data show 500,000 or so distinct CDR3 sequences, about 16% seen once. These sequences were also reported in another study, on T cells in Graves' hyperthyroidism and ophthalmopathy.

The input for sequencing was peripheral blood mononuclear cells (PBMCs), taken at new diagnosis, from a patient treated with antithyroid drugs. These receptors were taken from a woman aged 35-60 years with Graves disease. The CDR3 runs from the conserved cysteine through the conserved F or W. The order of the fields is clone size, V gene, D gene, J gene, CDR3 protein, CDR3 DNA. The D gene is left open where the match is weak. Not all rows give a size; the values are once, few, many and, for expanded clones, a class.

abundance: many
v_gene: TRBV19
d_gene: NA
j_gene: TRBJ1-1
CDR3aa: CASSNRGADTEAFF
CDR3nt: TGTGCCAGTAGTAACCGGGGGGCGGACACTGAAGCTTTCTTT

abundance: few
v_gene: TRBV11-2
d_gene: NA
j_gene: TRBJ1-4
CDR3aa: CASSLREATNEKLFF
CDR3nt: TGTGCCAGCAGCTTGAGGGAGGCAACTAATGAAAAACTGTTTTTT

abundance: many
v_gene: TRBV5-5
d_gene: TRBD2
j_gene: TRBJ2-5
CDR3aa: CASSFLSGGASETQYF
CDR3nt: TGTGCCAGCAGCTTCCTTAGCGGGGGGGCCTCTGAGACCCAGTACTTC

abundance: many
v_gene: TRBV12-3/TRBV12-4
d_gene: TRBD2
j_gene: TRBJ2-1
CDR3aa: CASSPSGNNEQFF
CDR3nt: TGTGCCAGCAGCCCTAGCGGGAACAATGAGCAGTTCTTC

abundance: many
v_gene: TRBV28
d_gene: NA
j_gene: TRBJ1-1
CDR3aa: CATTMGAWNTEAFF
CDR3nt: TGTGCCACCACGATGGGGGCTTGGAACACTGAAGCTTTCTTT

abundance: NA
v_gene: TRBV12-3/TRBV12-4
d_gene: NA
j_gene: TRBJ2-2
CDR3aa: CASSLGFVYPQTANTGELFF
CDR3nt: TGTGCCAGCAGTTTGGGCTTTGTTTACCCACAAACAGCCAACACCGGGGAGCTGTTTTTT

abundance: NA
v_gene: TRBV15
d_gene: NA
j_gene: TRBJ1-1
CDR3aa: CATSRVAGAAFF
CDR3nt: TGTGCCACCAGCAGAGTGGCGGGGGCGGCTTTCTTT

abundance: many
v_gene: TRBV7-9
d_gene: TRBD2
j_gene: TRBJ2-3
CDR3aa: CASSWGLAGSDTQYF
CDR3nt: TGTGCCAGCTCCTGGGGACTAGCGGGCTCGGATACGCAGTATTTT

abundance: NA
v_gene: TRBV4-1
d_gene: TRBD1
j_gene: TRBJ1-5
CDR3aa: CASSQVDRRDQPQHF
CDR3nt: TGCGCCAGCAGCCAAGTGGACAGGCGGGACCAGCCCCAGCATTTT

abundance: many
v_gene: TRBV11-1
d_gene: TRBD1
j_gene: TRBJ2-3
CDR3aa: CASSFGGQGTDTQYF
CDR3nt: TGTGCCAGCAGCTTCGGGGGACAGGGCACAGATACGCAGTATTTT